This T cell receptor beta chain was documented in a study of blood T cell repertoires in COVID-19. Looking at the study overall: Some COVID-19 samples were acute and others convalescent; all came from the United States, Italy and Spain. Sample material is recorded as cDNA or gDNA derived from T cells, B-cell-depleted T cells, or PBMCs.

Per the study methods: Amplifying reference gene primers gave estimates of nucleated cell counts. Sequencing used immunoSEQ multiplex PCR; TCRdb keeps in-frame clones, though not all of them. The V and J calls and the clone size are those of that table, but D and trimming were determined from the DNA. The sample includes fewer than 250,000 clones, around nine tenths of them seen just once. Only one count was recorded for this clone. Sequencing was done on a sample of peripheral blood. The clonotype comes from a woman aged 35 to 49 who had recovered from COVID-19.

The CDR3 DNA follows: TGTGCCAGCAGTTACGTACGCCAGCGGAGCTCCTACGAGCAGTACTTC. Protein: CASSYVRQRSSYEQYF. The genes are TRBV6-2 or TRBV6-3 and TRBJ2-7, with a weak D call TRBD2 (5 bases). Per germline, CDR1 MNHEY and CDR2 SVGEGT. Trimming took 2 bases from V and 0 from J, leaving 14 bases between them. The CDR3 length is 16 residues.